Listed below are T cell receptor beta chains from one sample, sequenced in a study of T-cell memory formation after mild COVID-19. TCRdb recomputed calls from the 5' RACE reads with MiXCR, one row per CDR3 protein. The repertoire consists of about 180,000 distinct CDR3 sequences, with 16% occurring once and the leading ten covering approximately 2.2%. The sequencing input was PBMCs or a T cell subset sorted from them (not recorded which). These receptors were collected from an adult woman who had mild COVID-19 (a few samples of this study predate the infection). Cell type and time point are not known. Both conserved end residues are part of each CDR3. D genes are given only for firm matches. Not every row has a clone size; where given, it reads once, few, many or a size class.

clone size,V gene,J gene,D gene,CDR3 protein,CDR3 DNA
-,TRBV5-5,TRBJ2-5,-,CASNVRSQETQYF,TGTGCCAGCAATGTCAGATCCCAAGAGACCCAGTACTTC
-,TRBV11-2,TRBJ1-2,TRBD1,CASSFRDRAGGYTF,TGTGCCAGCAGCTTTAGGGACAGGGCGGGCGGCTACACCTTC
-,TRBV7-3,TRBJ2-3,TRBD2,CASSPTGGAGADTQYF,TGTGCCAGCAGCCCGACCGGGGGGGCGGGGGCCGATACGCAGTATTTT
-,TRBV6-6,TRBJ2-7,-,CASVGGYEQYF,TGTGCCAGCGTCGGGGGTTACGAGCAGTACTTC
few,TRBV5-1,TRBJ2-7,-,CASRSSGTGDEQYF,TGCGCCTCCCGTAGTTCCGGGACCGGGGACGAGCAGTACTTC
-,TRBV7-8,TRBJ2-3,-,CASSLSLVTDTQYF,TGTGCCAGCAGCTTATCGCTAGTTACAGATACGCAGTATTTT
few,TRBV6-2/TRBV6-3,TRBJ1-5,TRBD1,CASSRRLVTGPGGPQHF,TGTGCCAGCAGCCGCCGACTGGTGACAGGGCCTGGGGGGCCCCAGCATTTT
few,TRBV4-1,TRBJ2-3,TRBD2,CASSQASGRAVITDTQYF,TGCGCCAGCAGCCAAGCTAGCGGGAGGGCCGTCATAACAGATACGCAGTATTTT
-,TRBV7-9,TRBJ1-2,TRBD1,CASSFTGVGYTF,TGTGCCAGCAGCTTTACAGGGGTTGGCTACACCTTC
-,TRBV5-1,TRBJ1-2,-,CASSPGGGGYNSYGYTF,TGCGCCAGCAGCCCCGGGGGAGGAGGATATAATTCCTATGGCTACACCTTC
few,TRBV5-4,TRBJ2-7,-,CASSLRGRTYEQYF,TGTGCCAGCAGCTTGCGGGGCAGAACCTACGAGCAGTACTTC
-,TRBV9,TRBJ2-1,TRBD2,CASSVGRESYNEQFF,TGTGCCAGCAGCGTAGGGCGGGAGTCCTACAATGAGCAGTTCTTC
-,TRBV7-6,TRBJ1-1,-,CASSLLGQNTEAFF,TGTGCCAGCAGCTTACTAGGACAAAACACTGAAGCTTTCTTT
-,TRBV24-1,TRBJ2-1,TRBD2,CATSDRTSGRGPEQFF,TGTGCCACCAGTGATCGAACTAGCGGGAGGGGTCCTGAGCAGTTCTTC
many,TRBV7-7,TRBJ2-7,TRBD1,CASSSVEGAEQYF,TGTGCTAGCAGCTCCGTAGAGGGGGCCGAGCAGTACTTC
-,TRBV5-1,TRBJ1-2,-,CASSVGGWDLNYGYTF,TGCGCCAGCAGCGTAGGCGGATGGGATCTGAACTATGGCTACACCTTC
-,TRBV25-1,TRBJ1-1,TRBD1,CASSPRGSGNTEAFF,TGTGCCAGCAGCCCCAGGGGGAGTGGGAACACTGAAGCTTTCTTT
-,TRBV12-3/TRBV12-4,TRBJ1-1,-,CASRPLRLNTEAFF,TGTGCCAGCAGACCCCTTCGGTTGAACACTGAAGCTTTCTTT
-,TRBV30,TRBJ1-2,-,CAWSVPPSYGYTF,TGTGCCTGGAGTGTACCACCCAGCTATGGCTACACCTTC
-,TRBV5-5,TRBJ1-2,-,CASSLVGQQQTDGYTF,TGTGCCAGCAGCTTGGTAGGGCAGCAGCAGACTGATGGCTACACCTTC
many,TRBV20-1,TRBJ1-1,TRBD1,CSAYRGPGTEAFF,TGCAGTGCTTACAGGGGGCCGGGCACTGAAGCTTTCTTT
many,TRBV5-5,TRBJ2-2,-,CASLALTGKPGELFF,TGTGCCAGCCTAGCCCTCACGGGGAAACCCGGGGAGCTGTTTTTT
-,TRBV29-1,TRBJ2-5,-,CSGASSQETQYF,TGCAGCGGGGCTAGCTCCCAAGAGACCCAGTACTTC
once,TRBV12-3/TRBV12-4,TRBJ2-3,TRBD2,CASSPIGGGSTDTQYF,TGTGCCAGCAGTCCCATCGGGGGGGGTAGCACAGATACGCAGTATTTT
-,TRBV12-3/TRBV12-4,TRBJ2-3,TRBD2,CASSPTGGRATLWQYF,TGTGCCAGCAGTCCTACTGGCGGGAGGGCGACCCTATGGCAGTATTTT
-,TRBV5-1,TRBJ2-6,TRBD1,CASSYGQGLSGANVLTF,TGCGCCAGCAGCTACGGACAGGGCCTTTCTGGGGCCAACGTCCTGACTTTC
few,TRBV12-3/TRBV12-4,TRBJ1-2,TRBD1,CASTRQGKDGYTF,TGTGCCAGCACCAGACAGGGAAAGGATGGCTACACCTTC
-,TRBV25-1,TRBJ2-1,TRBD1,CASSDSRQGAYNEQFF,TGTGCCAGCAGTGACTCGCGGCAGGGGGCTTACAATGAGCAGTTCTTC
few,TRBV7-9,TRBJ1-4,-,CASSFSRGGATNEKLFF,TGTGCCAGCAGCTTTTCCAGGGGAGGCGCAACTAATGAAAAACTGTTTTTT
few,TRBV18,TRBJ2-7,-,CATRGNRAYEQYF,TGTGCCACAAGGGGCAACAGGGCATACGAGCAGTACTTC
few,TRBV12-5,TRBJ2-1,-,CASAGPGEQFF,TGTGCCTCAGCGGGCCCCGGTGAGCAGTTCTTC
few,TRBV15,TRBJ2-3,-,CATSRPFSGSTDTQYF,TGTGCCACCAGCAGACCCTTTAGCGGCTCCACAGATACGCAGTATTTT
-,TRBV11-2,TRBJ2-2,TRBD2,CASSFASGTSGLRGGELFF,TGTGCCAGCAGCTTTGCCTCCGGGACTAGCGGACTCCGGGGCGGGGAGCTGTTTTTT
-,TRBV7-3,TRBJ1-1,-,CASSLDTGEAFF,TGTGCCAGCAGCTTAGATACGGGGGAAGCTTTCTTT
-,TRBV7-9,TRBJ2-5,TRBD1,CASSLVAQGARETQYF,TGTGCCAGCAGCTTAGTGGCACAGGGGGCACGAGAGACCCAGTACTTC
few,TRBV5-1,TRBJ1-3,-,CASSPDYSGNTIYF,TGCGCCAGCAGCCCCGACTACTCTGGAAACACCATATATTTT
few,TRBV7-8,TRBJ1-3,-,CASSLPFDSGNTIYF,TGTGCCAGCAGCTTACCCTTTGACTCTGGAAACACCATATATTTT
few,TRBV30,TRBJ1-2,-,CAWSVGLGRRVNYGYTF,TGTGCCTGGAGTGTCGGTTTAGGCCGTCGTGTTAACTATGGCTACACCTTC
-,TRBV12-3/TRBV12-4,TRBJ2-7,TRBD1,CASSLSGTGSYEQYF,TGTGCCAGCAGTTTATCAGGGACAGGGAGCTACGAGCAGTACTTC
-,TRBV21-1,TRBJ2-1,-,CASSKASRVLWSYNEQFF,TGTGCCAGCAGCAAAGCGTCAAGGGTTCTTTGGTCCTACAATGAGCAGTTCTTC
-,TRBV28,TRBJ2-7,-,CASGTPTKVQYF,TGTGCCAGCGGGACTCCGACCAAGGTGCAGTACTTC
few,TRBV27,TRBJ2-1,TRBD2,CASSFRAGDPAYNEQFF,TGTGCCAGCAGTTTTCGGGCGGGAGATCCAGCGTACAATGAGCAGTTCTTC
-,TRBV3-1,TRBJ1-6,-,CASSQDPWRVNSPLHF,TGTGCCAGCAGCCAAGATCCTTGGAGGGTCAATTCACCCCTCCACTTT
-,TRBV7-9,TRBJ2-5,-,CASRRGEETQYF,TGTGCCAGCAGGAGGGGGGAAGAGACCCAGTACTTC
-,TRBV4-1,TRBJ2-1,TRBD2,CASSQAGLARNEQFF,TGCGCCAGCAGCCAAGCGGGACTAGCGAGGAATGAGCAGTTCTTC
few,TRBV4-1,TRBJ1-2,-,CASSQHREVVYGYTF,TGCGCCAGCAGCCAGCACAGGGAGGTGGTCTATGGCTACACCTTC
few,TRBV24-1,TRBJ2-2,-,CATMAGTKNGELFF,TGTGCCACCATGGCCGGGACGAAAAACGGGGAGCTGTTTTTT
-,TRBV5-1,TRBJ2-7,-,CASSLSPFGSYEQYF,TGCGCCAGCAGCTTGTCGCCTTTTGGTTCCTACGAGCAGTACTTC
-,TRBV11-1,TRBJ1-2,TRBD1,CASSQQGPYGYTF,TGTGCCAGCAGCCAACAGGGGCCCTATGGCTACACCTTC
-,TRBV24-1,TRBJ2-2,TRBD2,CATNSGVSSGELFF,TGTGCCACCAATAGCGGGGTGTCCTCCGGGGAGCTGTTTTTT
-,TRBV7-2,TRBJ2-5,TRBD2,CASSLGGRALETQYF,TGTGCCAGCAGCTTAGGCGGGAGGGCCTTAGAGACCCAGTACTTC
-,TRBV20-1,TRBJ1-5,-,CSASLRALNQPQHF,TGCAGTGCCTCTCTCCGGGCTCTTAATCAGCCCCAGCATTTT
-,TRBV5-1,TRBJ2-3,-,CASSLAPGRNTDTQYF,TGCGCCAGCAGCTTGGCGCCGGGACGGAACACAGATACGCAGTATTTT
few,TRBV4-3,TRBJ2-1,-,CASSQAAGPYNEQFF,TGCGCCAGCAGCCAAGCGGCAGGGCCATACAATGAGCAGTTCTTC
few,TRBV5-1,TRBJ2-5,-,CASSLGTGAQETQYF,TGCGCCAGCAGCTTGGGTACAGGCGCGCAAGAGACCCAGTACTTC
-,TRBV30,TRBJ1-5,-,CAWSPGAQPQHF,TGTGCCTGGAGTCCCGGGGCTCAGCCCCAGCATTTT
-,TRBV12-3/TRBV12-4,TRBJ1-5,-,CASSKRLGAGNQPQHF,TGTGCCAGCAGTAAAAGACTGGGGGCTGGTAATCAGCCCCAGCATTTT
-,TRBV5-1,TRBJ2-7,TRBD2,CASSFRSSGAPPDEQYF,TGCGCCAGCAGCTTCAGGTCTAGCGGGGCCCCCCCCGACGAGCAGTACTTC